This TCR beta chain comes out of a study of blood T cell repertoires in COVID-19 (dated by TCRdb to 2020 to 2022). Study-level background: Samples covering the acute and convalescent phases of COVID-19 were provided by collaborators in the United States, Italy and Spain. Where HLA class I and class II types were available, the types were taken from metadata supplied by the sample provider, not from assay-based typing. Subjects who had been exposed to COVID-19, were actively infected with it, or had recovered from it provided the deeply sampled blood TCRbeta repertoires that made up the dataset. The material from the prospective study consisted of cDNA or gDNA derived from T cells, B-cell-depleted T cells, or PBMCs. The repertoires were made available in a free public database intended to serve as a resource for research on the immune response to SARS-CoV-2. The sample metadata nearly always contained a de-identified subject ID, COVID-19 status, age in years and sex. Samples were obtained from the ongoing ImmuneRACE study (first 160 participants) and from over a thousand subjects provided by 6 global collaborators.

This clone came up a few times. The target of this receptor is not known. Base qualities were left out, and no much larger clone turns up one base away. What the research found in general, with its limitations: How much clinical and demographic metadata was included differed by source and by participant, and the metadata was provided uncurated.

One collaborating source in Seattle enrolled patients while the patients were actively infected and followed the patients over time throughout the course of disease. Each collaborating institution followed its own protocols to collect whole blood in K2EDTA tubes. For TCRbeta analysis, collaborators shipped samples as frozen whole blood, isolated PBMCs, or DNA extracted from either of those sample types. TCRbeta CDR3 regions were amplified from genomic DNA using the immunoSEQ Assay, a bias-controlled multiplex PCR. On the authors' methods: Within the assay, amplification of reference gene primers was used to estimate how many nucleated cells each sample contained. To quantify the absolute abundance of each unique TCRbeta CDR3 rearrangement, sequence reads were collapsed and filtered. Productive Simpson clonality was computed per sample as the square root of Simpson's diversity index over productive rearrangements. In its TCRdb copy, this immuneACCESS table keeps in-frame sequences only and misses some clones. Where compared with another copy, unresolved V genes explain less than half of these, and the others have no known cause. The DNA was the basis for D and trimming; V, J and clone size are from that table. This sample holds 230,000 or so clones; roughly 89% were observed only once. The top ten clones comprise 2.1% of the sample.

The germline V gene yields SGHRS for CDR1 and YFSETQ for CDR2. Between the V and J ends, shortened by 4 bases and 0 bases respectively, the junction contains 10 bases. The CDR3, cysteine through phenylalanine, is 14 amino acids long. Solely the CDR3 DNA is kept, with 42 bases framed from the first base. Sequencing was performed on peripheral blood. The receptor chain draws on TRBV5-1 and TRBJ1-1; the D region possibly corresponds to TRBD1 (6 bases align). The TCR originated in a woman aged 60-75 years with COVID-19, enrolled during active disease. At the DNA level, the sequence is TGCGCCAGCAGCCCCACAGGGCTGAACACTGAAGCTTTCTTT. The translation is CASSPTGLNTEAFF.